Listed below are T cell receptor beta chains from one sample, sequenced in a study of human thymus T cells. Produced via immunoSEQ multiplex PCR; TCRdb's table is partial and in-frame only. The sample lists about 44,000 clones; nearly 95% were seen once. The sequenced sample was blood. The source of these receptors is a boy under two years old with a congenital heart defect but otherwise immunologically healthy. Both conserved end residues are part of each CDR3. D genes are given only for firm matches. The size entry is marked missing in some rows and otherwise reads once, few, many or a size class.

J gene	V gene	D gene	clone size	CDR3 DNA	CDR3 protein
TRBJ2-7	TRBV4-2	TRBD1	NA	TGTGCCAGCAGCCACATCGGGACAGGGTTATTCTACGAGCAGTACTTC	CASSHIGTGLFYEQYF
TRBJ1-6	TRBV27	NA	NA	TGTGCCAGCAGTTTAAGGCCAGCCCCGAGCTCCTATAATTCACCCCTCCACTTT	CASSLRPAPSSYNSPLHF
TRBJ2-4	TRBV28	TRBD2	NA	TGTGCCAGCAGTGAATCAAGCGGGGGGGCCGCCAAAAACATTCAGTACTTC	CASSESSGGAAKNIQYF
TRBJ2-3	TRBV4-2	TRBD2	NA	TGTGCCAGCAGCCAAGAGGCGGGACTAGTTCGAGATACGCAGTATTTT	CASSQEAGLVRDTQYF
TRBJ2-1	TRBV9	NA	NA	TGTGCCAGCAGCGTAGGACAGAGCTCCTACAATGAGCAGTTCTTC	CASSVGQSSYNEQFF
TRBJ2-7	TRBV11-2	NA	NA	TGTGCCAGCAGCTCAAGACGATACGAGCAGTACTTC	CASSSRRYEQYF
TRBJ1-2	TRBV27	NA	NA	TGTGCCAGCAGTTTAAGGGACAACGTATTTTCCGGCTACACCTTC	CASSLRDNVFSGYTF
TRBJ1-6	TRBV4-1	TRBD1	NA	TGCGCCAGCAGCCTTGGACAGGGCAACTATAATTCACCCCTCCACTTT	CASSLGQGNYNSPLHF
TRBJ1-1	TRBV6-5	NA	NA	TGTGCCAGCAGCCGACGGACAGAAGCTTTCTTT	CASSRRTEAFF
TRBJ2-3	TRBV15	NA	NA	TGTGCCACCAGCAGAGTTCGACAGGGCACAGATACGCAGTATTTT	CATSRVRQGTDTQYF
TRBJ1-2	TRBV5-1	TRBD1	NA	TGCGCCAGCAGCTTGACCACCGGGACAGCTAACTATGGCTACACCTTC	CASSLTTGTANYGYTF
TRBJ2-5	TRBV10-1	NA	NA	TGCGCCCCCAGAGGGGCTTACCAAGAGACCCAGTACTTC	CAPRGAYQETQYF
TRBJ2-2	TRBV4-2	TRBD1	NA	TGTGCCAGCAGCCAAGAGAGGGGACAGCACACCGGGGAGCTGTTTTTT	CASSQERGQHTGELFF
TRBJ2-5	TRBV6-5	NA	NA	TGTGCCAGCAGTTACTCTAGCCAAGAGACCCAGTACTTC	CASSYSSQETQYF
TRBJ2-3	TRBV14	NA	NA	TGTGCCAGCAGCCAAGCAGGTCGGCGGTATACGCAGTATTTT	CASSQAGRRYTQYF
TRBJ1-2	TRBV4-1	NA	NA	TGCGCCAGCAGCCAAACGGGGGTTGCGAGTGGCTACACCTTC	CASSQTGVASGYTF
TRBJ1-6	TRBV9	NA	NA	TGTGCCAGGTCTCTCGCATTCGGGCGGCCTAATTCACCCCTCCACTTT	CARSLAFGRPNSPLHF
TRBJ2-5	TRBV19	NA	NA	TGTGCCAGTAGTACGACAGGACCACAAGAGACCCAGTACTTC	CASSTTGPQETQYF
TRBJ2-1	TRBV11-2	TRBD2	NA	TGTGCCAGCAGCTGGGTAGCGGGGTCGAAGAGCTCCTACAATGAGCAGTTCTTC	CASSWVAGSKSSYNEQFF
TRBJ2-1	TRBV6-1	TRBD2	NA	TGTGCCAGCAGTGACTGGACTAGCGGGGGGCCGGATGAGCAGTTCTTC	CASSDWTSGGPDEQFF
TRBJ2-3	TRBV5-1	NA	NA	TGCGCCAGCAGCTTGGTGCGGGGAAGCACAGATACGCAGTATTTT	CASSLVRGSTDTQYF
TRBJ1-2	TRBV10-3	NA	NA	TGTGCCATCAGTGATATTGGGGTCCATGGCTACACCTTC	CAISDIGVHGYTF
TRBJ1-5	TRBV19	NA	NA	TGTGCCAGTACCCCAAGGGTTGAAATTGTTCAGCCCCAGCATTTT	CASTPRVEIVQPQHF
TRBJ1-5	TRBV25-1	NA	NA	TGTGCCAGCAGTGAATATGGTCAGCCCCAGCATTTT	CASSEYGQPQHF
TRBJ2-1	TRBV7-2	NA	NA	TGTGCCAGCAGCTTAGTCAGAGACCAACTCGGGGAGCAGTTCTTC	CASSLVRDQLGEQFF
TRBJ1-1	TRBV29-1	TRBD1	once	TGCAGCGTGGGACAGGGGAACACTGAAGCTTTCTTT	CSVGQGNTEAFF
TRBJ2-2	TRBV7-2	TRBD2	NA	TGTGCCAGCAGTTTCCGACTAGCGGGGTCTACCGGGGAGCTGTTTTTT	CASSFRLAGSTGELFF
TRBJ1-2	TRBV30	TRBD1	NA	TGTGCCTGGAGGGAACAGGGGGCTCACTATGGCTACACCTTC	CAWREQGAHYGYTF
TRBJ1-4	TRBV6-4	TRBD1	NA	TGTGCCAGCAGTCCCGGGACAGGCCGCCGGAGGAATGAAAAACTGTTTTTT	CASSPGTGRRRNEKLFF
TRBJ2-3	TRBV19	TRBD2	NA	TGTGCCAGTAGTATGTCTAACGGGGGGGCGACAGATACGCAGTATTTT	CASSMSNGGATDTQYF
TRBJ1-3	TRBV9	NA	NA	TGTGCCAGCAGCCCCGCTGGAAACACCATATATTTT	CASSPAGNTIYF